This T cell receptor beta chain was profiled in a study of siplizumab effects on memory and regulatory T cells. The V gene end was trimmed by 5 bases and the J gene end by 9 bases; junction bases not matched to a gene: 3. This CDR3 contains 12 residues. The germline gives CDR1 LNHDA, CDR2 SQIVND (reference sequence). General observations from the study: Proliferating Tregs' suppressive function in siplizumab cultures went unconfirmed. Mappable alloreactive CD4+ clones averaged about 70% Treg-derived with siplizumab versus about 25% in controls. Naive versus memory phenotype went unassigned for roughly 75-96% of proliferating CD4+ or CD8+ clones.

A remark on this clone: Its antigen is currently unknown.

Assays covered approximately 100,000 TCR templates per sample. Sequencing was performed with immunoSEQ multiplex PCR; in TCRdb, only in-frame clones are kept and a portion is missing. This sample yields 65,000 to 85,000 clones, of which 93% are seen a single time; 5% belongs to the top ten. What was sequenced was CD8+ T cells sorted from blood. This chain links TRBV19 with TRBJ2-1; the match to TRBD2 covers 8 bases. The receptor was isolated from a human donor in good health. The CDR3 here is CASSPGGAEQFF. CDR3 coding DNA: TGTGCCAGTAGTCCGGGGGGGGCTGAGCAGTTCTTC.